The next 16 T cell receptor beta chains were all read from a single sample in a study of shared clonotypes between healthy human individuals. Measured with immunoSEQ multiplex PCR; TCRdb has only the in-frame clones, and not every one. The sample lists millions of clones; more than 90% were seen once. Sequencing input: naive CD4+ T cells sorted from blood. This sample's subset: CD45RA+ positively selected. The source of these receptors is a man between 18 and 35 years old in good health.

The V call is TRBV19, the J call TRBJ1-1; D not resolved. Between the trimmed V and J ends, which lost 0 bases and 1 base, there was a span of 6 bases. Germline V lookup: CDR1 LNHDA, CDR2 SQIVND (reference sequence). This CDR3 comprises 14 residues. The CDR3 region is CASSIDLRNTEAFF. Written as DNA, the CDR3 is TGTGCCAGTAGTATAGATCTGCGGAACACTGAAGCTTTCTTT.

CDR3 DNA sequence: TGTGCCAGCAGCTTGAACGCGGTACTCTACGAGCAGTACTTC. It is translated as CASSLNAVLYEQYF. The gene calls are TRBV5-8 and TRBJ2-7, with no clear D. V shed 1 base and J shed 3 bases, with 11 bases lying between them. Germline V gene lookup returns CDR1 SGHTS and CDR2 YDEGEE. The CDR3 contains 14 residues.

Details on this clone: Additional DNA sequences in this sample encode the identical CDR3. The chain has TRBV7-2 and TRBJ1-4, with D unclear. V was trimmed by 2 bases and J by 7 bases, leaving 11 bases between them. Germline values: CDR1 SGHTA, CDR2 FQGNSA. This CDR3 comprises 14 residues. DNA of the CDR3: TGTGCCAGCAGCTTACGGGGTGCTGGTGAAAAACTGTTTTTT. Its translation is CASSLRGAGEKLFF.

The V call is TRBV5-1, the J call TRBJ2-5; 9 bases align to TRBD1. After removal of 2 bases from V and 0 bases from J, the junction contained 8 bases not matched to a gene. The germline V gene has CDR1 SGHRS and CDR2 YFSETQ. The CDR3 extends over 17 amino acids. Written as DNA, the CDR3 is TGCGCCAGCAGCTTACTAATACAGGGGGCCGACCAAGAGACCCAGTACTTC. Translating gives CASSLLIQGADQETQYF.

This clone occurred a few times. The CDR3, as DNA: TGTGCCAGCGGAGTCTCAGATAGCTCCTACAATGAGCAGTTCTTC. Translated: CASGVSDSSYNEQFF. This chain uses TRBV7-8 with TRBJ2-1; D is unclear. The CDR3 consists of 15 residues. Looked up from germline, CDR1 is SGHVS and CDR2 is FQNEAQ. V was pared by 8 bases and J by 0 bases, with 14 bases between. The whole variable domain, remainder taken from reference TRBV7-8 and TRBJ2-1, is GAGVSQSPRYKVAKRGQDVALRCDPISGHVSLFWYQQALGQGPEFLTYFQNEAQLDKSGLPSDRFFAERPEGSVSTLKIQRTQQEDSAVYLCASGVSDSSYNEQFFGPGTRLTVL.

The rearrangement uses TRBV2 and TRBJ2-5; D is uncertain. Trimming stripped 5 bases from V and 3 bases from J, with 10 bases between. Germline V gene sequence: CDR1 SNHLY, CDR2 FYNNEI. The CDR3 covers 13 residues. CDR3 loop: CASSPRAEETQYF. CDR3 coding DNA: TGTGCCAGCAGTCCTAGGGCGGAAGAGACCCAGTACTTC.

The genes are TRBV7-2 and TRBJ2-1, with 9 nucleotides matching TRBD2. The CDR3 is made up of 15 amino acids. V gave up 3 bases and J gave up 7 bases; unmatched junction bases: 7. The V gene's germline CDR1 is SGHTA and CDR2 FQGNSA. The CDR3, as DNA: TGTGCCAGCAGCTTCGCCGGGACTAGCAAGAATGAGCAGTTCTTC. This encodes CASSFAGTSKNEQFF.

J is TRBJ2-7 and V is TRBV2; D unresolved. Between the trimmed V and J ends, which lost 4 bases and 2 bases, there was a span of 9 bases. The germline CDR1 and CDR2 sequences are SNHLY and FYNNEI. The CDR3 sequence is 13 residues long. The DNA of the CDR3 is TGTGCCAGCAGTGGAGTATGGGCCTACGAGCAGTACTTC. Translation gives CASSGVWAYEQYF.

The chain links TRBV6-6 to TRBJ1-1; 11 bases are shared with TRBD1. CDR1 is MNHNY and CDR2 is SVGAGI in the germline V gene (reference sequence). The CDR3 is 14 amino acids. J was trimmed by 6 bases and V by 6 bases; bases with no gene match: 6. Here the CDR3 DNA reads TGTGCCAGCAGCTGGACAGGGGGCTTGGCTGAAGCTTTCTTT. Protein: CASSWTGGLAEAFF.

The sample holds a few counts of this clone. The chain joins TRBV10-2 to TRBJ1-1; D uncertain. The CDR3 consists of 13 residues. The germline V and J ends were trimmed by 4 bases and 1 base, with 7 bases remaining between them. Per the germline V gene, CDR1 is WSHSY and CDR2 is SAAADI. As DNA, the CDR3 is TGCGCCAGCAGTGGTCAGGCGAACACTGAAGCTTTCTTT. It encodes CASSGQANTEAFF.

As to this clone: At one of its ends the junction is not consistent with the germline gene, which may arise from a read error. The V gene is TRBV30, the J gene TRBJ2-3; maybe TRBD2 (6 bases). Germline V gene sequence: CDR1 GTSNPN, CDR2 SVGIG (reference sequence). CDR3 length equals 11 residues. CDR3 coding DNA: TGTGCCGGGAGGAGGCCAGATACGCAGTATTTT. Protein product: CAGRRPDTQYF.

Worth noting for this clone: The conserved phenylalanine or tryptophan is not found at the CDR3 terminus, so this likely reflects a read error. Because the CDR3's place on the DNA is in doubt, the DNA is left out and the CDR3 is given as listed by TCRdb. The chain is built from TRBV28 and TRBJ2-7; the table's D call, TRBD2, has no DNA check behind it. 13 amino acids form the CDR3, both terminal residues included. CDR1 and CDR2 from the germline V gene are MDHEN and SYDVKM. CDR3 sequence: CASNRREMAGLVL.

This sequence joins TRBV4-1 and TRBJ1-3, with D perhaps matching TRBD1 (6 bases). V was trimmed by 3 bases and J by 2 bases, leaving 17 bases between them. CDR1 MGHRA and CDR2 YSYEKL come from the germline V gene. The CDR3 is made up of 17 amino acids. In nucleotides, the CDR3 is TGCGCCAGCAGCCAGACGATCCTCAGGGGCCCTGGAAACACCATATATTTT. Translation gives CASSQTILRGPGNTIYF.

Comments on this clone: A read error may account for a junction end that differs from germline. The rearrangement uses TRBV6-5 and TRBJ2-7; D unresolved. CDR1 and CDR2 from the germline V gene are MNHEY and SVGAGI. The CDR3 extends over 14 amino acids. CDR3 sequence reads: CAISESGSLREQYF. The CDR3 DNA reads TGTGCCATCAGTGAATCAGGATCCCTGAGGGAGCAGTACTTC.

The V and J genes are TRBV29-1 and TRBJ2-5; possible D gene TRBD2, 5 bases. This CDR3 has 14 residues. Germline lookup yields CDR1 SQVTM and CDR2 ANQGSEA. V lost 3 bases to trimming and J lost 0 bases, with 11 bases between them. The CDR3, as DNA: TGCAGCGTTGAGAGAGCGGAGTACCAAGAGACCCAGTACTTC. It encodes CSVERAEYQETQYF. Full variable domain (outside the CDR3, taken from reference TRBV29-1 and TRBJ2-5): SAVISQKPSRDICQRGTSLTIQCQVDSQVTMMFWYRQQPGQSLTLIATANQGSEATYESGFVIDKFPISRPNLTFSTLTVSNMSPEDSSIYLCSVERAEYQETQYFGPGTRLLVL.

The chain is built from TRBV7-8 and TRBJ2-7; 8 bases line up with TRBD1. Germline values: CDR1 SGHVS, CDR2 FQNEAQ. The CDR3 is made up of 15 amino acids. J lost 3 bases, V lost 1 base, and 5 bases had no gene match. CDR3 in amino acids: CASSLVGDRGYEQYF. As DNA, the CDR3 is TGTGCCAGCAGCTTAGTTGGTGACAGGGGCTACGAGCAGTACTTC.